The 8 T cell receptor beta chains presented below share a single source sample, sequenced in a study of T cells after yellow fever vaccination. TCRdb re-analysed the 5' RACE reads in MiXCR, keeping a single row per CDR3 protein. The table includes some 400,000 distinct CDR3 sequences, around 19% detected once. The material was PBMCs, obtained before the yellow fever booster vaccination. These receptors came from a man aged 18-30 years who received the YFV17D yellow fever vaccine.

This clonotype was detected a few times. The V call is TRBV6-5, the J call TRBJ2-3; TRBD2 matches 9 bases. This CDR3 is built from 18 residues. Germline V gene sequence: CDR1 MNHEY, CDR2 SVGAGI. After removal of 2 bases from V and 5 bases from J, the junction contained 14 bases not matched to a gene. For the CDR3, the DNA is TGTGCCAGCAGTTACCGCCCGACTAGCGGACAACGAGGAGATACGCAGTATTTT. It translates to CASSYRPTSGQRGDTQYF.

The chain combines TRBV6-5 with TRBJ2-1; D not certain. V lost 8 bases and J lost 6, with 17 bases in between. The CDR3 consists of 14 residues. Germline CDR1 reads MNHEY; CDR2 reads SVGAGI. The CDR3 DNA reads TGTGCCAGCTCCTTCAAGGTTGTTAGCAATGAGCAGTTCTTC. The encoded protein is CASSFKVVSNEQFF.

A few counts support this clonotype. The chain combines TRBV27 with TRBJ1-5; D unclear. The V and J ends lost 4 bases and 5 bases respectively, with 9 bases between them. The CDR3 extends over 13 amino acids. Looked up from germline, CDR1 is MNHEY and CDR2 is SMNVEV (reference sequence). The CDR3 DNA reads TGTGCCAGCAGTTACACCACCGATCAGCCCCAGCATTTT. Residues: CASSYTTDQPQHF.

The J gene is TRBJ2-1, the V gene TRBV5-6; possibly TRBD2 for D (5 bases). Germline V lookup: CDR1 SGHDT, CDR2 YYEEEE. The CDR3 loop spans 14 amino acids. V was clipped by 4 bases and J by 8 bases, with 16 bases between them. CDR3 sequence reads: CASSVRVYADEQFF. Written as DNA, the CDR3 is TGTGCCAGCAGCGTGAGGGTGTACGCGGATGAGCAGTTCTTC.

This clonotype was picked up a small number of times. The rearrangement links TRBV27 to TRBJ1-5; maybe TRBD1 (5 bases). V dropped 3 bases and J dropped 7 bases, with 16 bases sitting between them. CDR1 is MNHEY, CDR2 SMNVEV, per germline (reference sequence). This CDR3 has 15 residues. CDR3 amino acids: CASSFFGAKEQPQHF. CDR3 coding DNA: TGTGCCAGCAGTTTTTTCGGGGCCAAAGAACAGCCCCAGCATTTT.

This clonotype turned up a few times. V usage is TRBV6-1 and J usage is TRBJ2-5; D gene uncertain. V lost 6 bases and J lost 5, with 13 bases in between. This CDR3 is 13 amino acids long. Germline V gene sequence: CDR1 MNHNS, CDR2 SASEGT. CDR3 in amino acids: CASSASRRETQYF. CDR3 sequence (DNA): TGTGCCAGCAGCGCCTCGAGAAGGGAGACCCAGTACTTC.

This clonotype was found a few times. This sequence joins TRBV7-9 and TRBJ2-2, with 9 positions matching TRBD2. This CDR3 comprises 16 residues. Trimming cost V 5 bases and J 7 bases; bases outside gene matches: 11. CDR1 is SEHNR, CDR2 FQNEAQ, per germline (reference sequence). This chain's CDR3 is CASSPPRAGGNGELFF. The CDR3 nucleotides read TGTGCCAGCAGCCCTCCCCGGGCGGGAGGGAACGGGGAGCTGTTTTTT.

This chain joins TRBV7-3 and TRBJ1-6; D remains unclear. The CDR3 length is 14 residues. Per the germline V gene, CDR1 is SGHTA and CDR2 is FQGTGA. V was shortened by 2 bases and J by 11 bases, with 13 bases between the two germline ends. In DNA form, the CDR3 reads TGTGCCAGCAGCTTAGAGGGTCAACGAACACCCCTCCACTTT. This codes for CASSLEGQRTPLHF.